These T cell receptor beta chains were read from a single sample in a study of blood T cell repertoires in COVID-19. The table came from immunoSEQ multiplex PCR; TCRdb's copy has only in-frame clones and leaves some out. There are 100,000 to 150,000 clones in the sample; 65% to 90% occur only once, and 25% to 30% lies in the top ten. Sequences were obtained from peripheral blood. These receptors were obtained from an elderly woman with acute or convalescent COVID-19. The CDR3 runs from the conserved cysteine through the conserved F or W. Fields, in order: clone size, D gene, J gene, V gene, CDR3 DNA, CDR3 protein. D genes are given only for firm matches. The listing skips clone size in some rows; elsewhere it reads once, few, many or a size class.

abundance: .; d_gene: TRBD2; j_gene: TRBJ2-5; v_gene: TRBV7-2; CDR3nt: TGTGCCAGCAGCTCGCGACTAGCGGGGGGACAAGAGACCCAGTACTTC; CDR3aa: CASSSRLAGGQETQYF
abundance: .; d_gene: .; j_gene: TRBJ1-1; v_gene: TRBV5-1; CDR3nt: TGCGCCAGCAGCTTGAGTTTTGGGGGCTCTGGCACTGAAGCTTTCTTT; CDR3aa: CASSLSFGGSGTEAFF
abundance: .; d_gene: .; j_gene: TRBJ2-6; v_gene: TRBV2; CDR3nt: TGTGCCACGGGGCGGGAAACTGGGGCCAACGTCCTGACTTTC; CDR3aa: CATGRETGANVLTF
abundance: .; d_gene: TRBD1; j_gene: TRBJ2-1; v_gene: TRBV5-1; CDR3nt: TGCGCCAGCAGCTCAGGTCGCCGGGACAGGGGGCGTTATGAGCAGTTCTTC; CDR3aa: CASSSGRRDRGRYEQFF
abundance: .; d_gene: .; j_gene: TRBJ1-3; v_gene: TRBV5-1; CDR3nt: TGCGCCAGCAGCTTGAGTTCCTTTACAGGAGGAAACACCATATATTTT; CDR3aa: CASSLSSFTGGNTIYF
abundance: .; d_gene: TRBD1; j_gene: TRBJ1-2; v_gene: TRBV10-3; CDR3nt: TGTGCCACCCAATCACAGGGGGCCGGGCATTATGGCTACACCTTC; CDR3aa: CATQSQGAGHYGYTF
abundance: .; d_gene: .; j_gene: TRBJ1-2; v_gene: TRBV20-1; CDR3nt: TGCAGTGCTAGAGTCTCGGCAGGGTACACCTTC; CDR3aa: CSARVSAGYTF
abundance: once; d_gene: .; j_gene: TRBJ2-5; v_gene: TRBV4-3; CDR3nt: TGCGCCAGCAGCCAATGGAGCAGGGGTTATGAGACCCAGTACTTC; CDR3aa: CASSQWSRGYETQYF
abundance: once; d_gene: .; j_gene: TRBJ1-4; v_gene: TRBV18; CDR3nt: TGTGCCAGCTCACCTGTTTTAGCGGAAGAAAAACTGTTTTTT; CDR3aa: CASSPVLAEEKLFF
abundance: .; d_gene: .; j_gene: TRBJ1-1; v_gene: TRBV18; CDR3nt: TGTGCCAGCTCACCACCAACAATGGGGGCGCGGGCTTTCTTT; CDR3aa: CASSPPTMGARAFF
abundance: .; d_gene: .; j_gene: TRBJ2-3; v_gene: TRBV18; CDR3nt: TGTGCCAGCTCACCAATTAAGGATCAAGCGACAGATACGCAGTATTTT; CDR3aa: CASSPIKDQATDTQYF
abundance: .; d_gene: .; j_gene: TRBJ1-5; v_gene: TRBV12-5; CDR3nt: TGTGCTAGTGGTTTGTGGGGAGGTAGCAATCAGCCCCAGCATTTT; CDR3aa: CASGLWGGSNQPQHF
abundance: .; d_gene: .; j_gene: TRBJ1-1; v_gene: TRBV27; CDR3nt: TGTGCCAGCAGGCGGGACCAAAACCTAAACACTGAAGCTTTCTTT; CDR3aa: CASRRDQNLNTEAFF
abundance: .; d_gene: .; j_gene: TRBJ1-3; v_gene: TRBV14; CDR3nt: TGTGCCAGCAGCCAAGAACGGGGAAACACCATATATTTT; CDR3aa: CASSQERGNTIYF
abundance: once; d_gene: TRBD1; j_gene: TRBJ2-3; v_gene: TRBV7-3; CDR3nt: TGTGCCAGCAGCCCTACAGGGGGGACAGATACGCAGTATTTT; CDR3aa: CASSPTGGTDTQYF
abundance: .; d_gene: .; j_gene: TRBJ1-1; v_gene: TRBV4-2; CDR3nt: TGTGCCAGCAGCCAAGACGGGCTCGGGGGCACTGAAGCTTTCTTT; CDR3aa: CASSQDGLGGTEAFF
abundance: .; d_gene: TRBD2; j_gene: TRBJ2-2; v_gene: TRBV7-3; CDR3nt: TGTGCCAGCAGCTTAACTAGCGGGGGGAACACCGGGGAGCTGTTTTTT; CDR3aa: CASSLTSGGNTGELFF
abundance: few; d_gene: .; j_gene: TRBJ2-3; v_gene: TRBV7-3; CDR3nt: TGTGCCAGCAGCTTAACGAGCGGCACAGATACGCAGTATTTT; CDR3aa: CASSLTSGTDTQYF
abundance: .; d_gene: .; j_gene: TRBJ1-1; v_gene: TRBV6-2/TRBV6-3; CDR3nt: TGTGCCAGCAGTTACCTCGGGGGGACTGAAGCTTTCTTT; CDR3aa: CASSYLGGTEAFF
abundance: .; d_gene: .; j_gene: TRBJ1-6; v_gene: TRBV19; CDR3nt: TGTGCCAGTAGTATTAGTCAGGGGTATTCACCCCTCCACTTT; CDR3aa: CASSISQGYSPLHF
abundance: .; d_gene: TRBD1; j_gene: TRBJ2-5; v_gene: TRBV11-3; CDR3nt: TGTGCCAGCAGCTTGGGGACAGGGTCGCAAGGGATTGAGACCCAGTACTTC; CDR3aa: CASSLGTGSQGIETQYF
abundance: .; d_gene: TRBD1; j_gene: TRBJ1-2; v_gene: TRBV11-1; CDR3nt: TGTGCCAGCAGCTTAGGAGGGGGCCTAGCGTATGGCTACACCTTC; CDR3aa: CASSLGGGLAYGYTF
abundance: many; d_gene: .; j_gene: TRBJ2-3; v_gene: TRBV12-3/TRBV12-4; CDR3nt: TGTGCCAGCAGAATGGAGACAGATACGCAGTATTTT; CDR3aa: CASRMETDTQYF
abundance: .; d_gene: TRBD1; j_gene: TRBJ1-1; v_gene: TRBV5-1; CDR3nt: TGCGCCAGCAGCTGGGGAGCCGGGACAGGGGTTAACACTGAAGCTTTCTTT; CDR3aa: CASSWGAGTGVNTEAFF
abundance: .; d_gene: TRBD1; j_gene: TRBJ2-5; v_gene: TRBV2; CDR3nt: TGTGCCAGCAGTGATCGACAGGGCGAGACCCAGTACTTC; CDR3aa: CASSDRQGETQYF
abundance: .; d_gene: .; j_gene: TRBJ1-2; v_gene: TRBV12-3/TRBV12-4; CDR3nt: TGTGCCAGCAGTTTATCGGGTTCTTCTGGCTACACCTTC; CDR3aa: CASSLSGSSGYTF
abundance: .; d_gene: .; j_gene: TRBJ2-4; v_gene: TRBV18; CDR3nt: TGTGCCAGCTCACCGGAGCAGGGTGTATACATTCAGTACTTC; CDR3aa: CASSPEQGVYIQYF
abundance: .; d_gene: .; j_gene: TRBJ2-3; v_gene: TRBV5-8; CDR3nt: TGTGCCAGCACCCCCGAGTGGGGGGCAGATACGCAGTATTTT; CDR3aa: CASTPEWGADTQYF
abundance: .; d_gene: .; j_gene: TRBJ1-5; v_gene: TRBV23-1; CDR3nt: TGCGCCAGCAGTCACGATCAGCCCCAGCATTTT; CDR3aa: CASSHDQPQHF
abundance: few; d_gene: .; j_gene: TRBJ1-3; v_gene: TRBV5-6; CDR3nt: TGTGCCAGCAGCGTTGTGTGGGGTGCGGGGGGCGCCCATGGAAACACCATATATTTT; CDR3aa: CASSVVWGAGGAHGNTIYF
abundance: .; d_gene: TRBD1; j_gene: TRBJ1-2; v_gene: TRBV9; CDR3nt: TGTGCCAGCAGCGTAGCTACGGGGACAGCCTATGGCTACACCTTC; CDR3aa: CASSVATGTAYGYTF
abundance: .; d_gene: TRBD2; j_gene: TRBJ2-7; v_gene: TRBV7-9; CDR3nt: TGTGCCAGCAGCCCCGGGACTAGCGGGGGGGCCGAGCAGTACTTC; CDR3aa: CASSPGTSGGAEQYF
abundance: .; d_gene: .; j_gene: TRBJ1-2; v_gene: TRBV19; CDR3nt: TGTGCCAGTAGGCTAACTTCTAACTATGGCTACACCTTC; CDR3aa: CASRLTSNYGYTF
abundance: .; d_gene: .; j_gene: TRBJ2-2; v_gene: TRBV27; CDR3nt: TGTGCCAGCGGGAAGGACAGAACGAACACCGGGGAGCTGTTTTTT; CDR3aa: CASGKDRTNTGELFF
abundance: .; d_gene: TRBD1; j_gene: TRBJ1-1; v_gene: TRBV7-2; CDR3nt: TGTGCCAGCAGCTCTCAACAGGGGGCGACTGAAGCTTTCTTT; CDR3aa: CASSSQQGATEAFF
abundance: .; d_gene: .; j_gene: TRBJ2-2; v_gene: TRBV7-9; CDR3nt: TGTGCCAGCAGCCGGTGGTCCCGCACCGGGGAGCTGTTTTTT; CDR3aa: CASSRWSRTGELFF
abundance: .; d_gene: .; j_gene: TRBJ1-1; v_gene: TRBV5-1; CDR3nt: TGCGCCAGCAGCTTGGATCCCGGCAGGGTCGATGCTTTCTTT; CDR3aa: CASSLDPGRVDAFF
abundance: .; d_gene: .; j_gene: TRBJ2-2; v_gene: TRBV9; CDR3nt: TGTGCCAGCAGCGTGTCCGGACAGAGGAACACCGGGGAGCTGTTTTTT; CDR3aa: CASSVSGQRNTGELFF
abundance: .; d_gene: .; j_gene: TRBJ1-2; v_gene: TRBV4-1; CDR3nt: TGCGCCAGCAGCTGGGGGGGACAATCCTATGGCTACACCTTC; CDR3aa: CASSWGGQSYGYTF
abundance: .; d_gene: .; j_gene: TRBJ1-1; v_gene: TRBV19; CDR3nt: TGTGCCAGTAGTATAGGATCCCAGCCGGGGACTGAAGCTTTCTTT; CDR3aa: CASSIGSQPGTEAFF
abundance: once; d_gene: TRBD1; j_gene: TRBJ1-2; v_gene: TRBV19; CDR3nt: TGTGCCAGTAGTTTGGGGACAGACAGCTTCTATGGCTACACCTTC; CDR3aa: CASSLGTDSFYGYTF
abundance: .; d_gene: TRBD2; j_gene: TRBJ2-3; v_gene: TRBV5-1; CDR3nt: TGCGCCAGCAGATCTACGACTAGCCACACAACAGATACGCAGTATTTT; CDR3aa: CASRSTTSHTTDTQYF